The next 21 T cell receptor beta chains were all read from a single sample in a study of T cells in Graves' hyperthyroidism and ophthalmopathy. TCR beta CDR3 region amplification was performed from RNA transcripts. In the first-round RT-PCR of the TCR CDR3, the HTBI primer set was used. Using its own MiXCR run on the multiplex PCR reads, TCRdb lists one record per CDR3 protein. Among some 550,000 distinct CDR3 sequences listed, around 20% were seen once. Sample: blood. All receptors derive from a man between 18 and 35 years old with Graves' hyperthyroidism.

The V gene is TRBV12-3 or TRBV12-4, the J gene TRBJ2-2; no clear D gene. The CDR3 contains 14 residues. Deletions cut 5 bases from V and 2 bases from J, with 9 bases between. CDR3 in amino acids: CASSPDDNTGELFF. CDR3 DNA: TGTGCCAGCAGTCCGGACGACAACACCGGGGAGCTGTTTTTT.

This clonotype was found many times. The chain has TRBV12-3 or TRBV12-4 and TRBJ1-1, with 8 bases aligning to TRBD1. The CDR3 sequence is 13 residues long. V trimming: 8 bases; J trimming: 8 bases; junction bases outside the gene matches: 10. The CDR3 region is CASGVLRDREAFF. For the CDR3, the DNA is TGTGCCAGCGGTGTACTGCGGGACAGGGAAGCTTTCTTT.

In its sample, this clonotype was seen many times. This chain links TRBV6-2 or TRBV6-3 with TRBJ2-2, with 13 nucleotides matching TRBD2. This CDR3 has 19 residues. Germline V gene lookup returns CDR1 MNHEY and CDR2 SVGEGT. V trimming: 0 bases; J trimming: 7 bases; junction bases outside the gene matches: 11. The CDR3 reads CASSYSKTSGGFNFGELFF. In DNA, the CDR3 is TGTGCCAGCAGTTACTCTAAGACTAGCGGGGGGTTTAATTTCGGGGAGCTGTTTTTT.

The chain links TRBV12-3 or TRBV12-4 to TRBJ1-5; D call uncertain. V lost 5 bases and J 0 bases, leaving 11 bases between the germline ends. This CDR3 has 15 residues. CDR3 sequence reads: CASSGRAYSNQPQHF. CDR3 bases: TGTGCCAGCAGTGGGAGGGCTTATAGCAATCAGCCCCAGCATTTT.

The genes are TRBV19 and TRBJ2-2; D may match TRBD1 or TRBD2 (5 bases each). This CDR3 has 15 amino acids. The V and J ends lost 3 bases and 3 bases respectively, with 11 bases between them. Germline V gene data show CDR1 as LNHDA and CDR2 as SQIVND (reference sequence). This CDR3 reads CASSIRDGDTGELFF. Here the CDR3 DNA reads TGTGCCAGTAGTATCCGGGACGGAGACACCGGGGAGCTGTTTTTT.

The V call is TRBV12-3 or TRBV12-4, the J call TRBJ2-4; maybe TRBD2 (5 bases). V lost 5 bases and J 3 bases, leaving 14 bases between the germline ends. CDR3 length equals 15 residues. The CDR3 loop reads CASSLRAGGKNIQYF. DNA of the CDR3: TGTGCCAGCAGTCTCCGCGCGGGTGGCAAAAACATTCAGTACTTC.

V gene TRBV14 combines with J gene TRBJ1-1, with D unclear. CDR1 and CDR2 from the germline V gene are SGHDN and FVKESK. The CDR3 length is 18 residues. Trimming removed 4 bases at V and 5 bases at J, with 26 bases between. This chain's CDR3 is CASSLRLIASLSRTEAFF. As DNA, the CDR3 is TGTGCCAGCAGCCTACGCCTCATCGCCAGTTTATCGAGGACTGAAGCTTTCTTT.

Many counts were recorded for this clonotype. The V and J genes are TRBV20-1 and TRBJ2-7, with D perhaps matching TRBD1 (6 bases). V lost 5 bases and J lost 2, with 10 bases in between. This CDR3 contains 12 residues. Germline lookup yields CDR1 DFQATT and CDR2 SNEGSKA (reference sequence). The CDR3 DNA sequence: TGCAGTGCTGGACAGTGGACCTACGAGCAGTACTTC. The encoded protein is CSAGQWTYEQYF.

This chain links TRBV12-3 or TRBV12-4 with TRBJ1-1, with TRBD1 as a possible D gene (5 bases). There are 15 residues in the CDR3. Trimming took off 4 bases at V and 0 bases at J, with 12 bases between the two ends. CDR3 amino acids: CASSSFGAMNTEAFF. CDR3 in DNA: TGTGCCAGCAGTTCCTTTGGGGCTATGAACACTGAAGCTTTCTTT.

CDR3 in DNA: TGTGCCATCCGGGACAGTAGCAATCAGCCCCAGCATTTT. Its translation: CAIRDSSNQPQHF. The chain joins TRBV6-1 to TRBJ1-5, with TRBD1 matching 7 bases. Germline-derived CDR1 and CDR2 are MNHNS and SASEGT. The V and J ends lost 10 bases and 0 bases, in that order; junction bases with no gene match: 3. This CDR3 has 13 residues.

This clonotype was picked up many times. The chain employs TRBV7-9 and TRBJ2-7, with no clear D. Trimming shortened V by 0 bases and J by 6 bases, and 12 bases separated the two germline ends. The length of the CDR3 is 14 residues. The V gene's germline CDR1 is SEHNR and CDR2 FQNEAQ (reference sequence). The CDR3 region has the DNA TGTGCCAGCAGCTTAGCGGGAAAAAGAGGCGAGCAGTACTTC. Protein sequence: CASSLAGKRGEQYF.

This clonotype occurred many times. Written as DNA, the CDR3 is TGTGCCAGCAGCTTAGGGGCAGGCCTTAACTATGGCTACACCTTC. Amino acids: CASSLGAGLNYGYTF. This chain joins TRBV11-3 and TRBJ1-2; D ambiguous. Trimming stripped 1 base from V and 1 base from J, with 10 bases between. The CDR3 has 15 residues. CDR1 is SGHNT, CDR2 YENEEA, per germline.

The chain is built from TRBV29-1 and TRBJ2-2; D is possibly TRBD2 (6 bases). This CDR3 is 13 amino acids long. The V and J ends lost 5 bases and 2 bases respectively, with 9 bases between them. Germline values: CDR1 SQVTM, CDR2 ANQGSEA. The CDR3 DNA is TGCAGCGTTTGGCGGGGAAACACCGGGGAGCTGTTTTTT. It is translated as CSVWRGNTGELFF.

The J gene is TRBJ2-6, the V gene TRBV12-3 or TRBV12-4; 7 positions match TRBD1. The CDR3 runs 15 residues. Trimming removed 6 bases from V and 4 bases from J; junction bases left unmatched: 6. CDR3 nucleotide sequence: TGTGCCAGCAGCCCCACAGGGGTCGGGGCCAACGTCCTGACTTTC. Its protein product is CASSPTGVGANVLTF.

Notes on this clonotype: A much bigger clone sits one base away, suggesting this may be a read error. The chain couples TRBV16 to TRBJ1-1; D ambiguous. CDR3 length: 15 amino acids. Germline V gene lookup returns CDR1 KGHSY and CDR2 FQNENV. In DNA form, the CDR3 reads TGTGCCAGCAGCCAATTGGGCACCCTCTCCCCTGAAGCTTGCTTT. Translating it yields CASSQLGTLSPEACF.

This clonotype was counted between two and nine times. The chain uses TRBV2 and TRBJ1-1, with 7 bases identical to TRBD1. V dropped 0 bases and J dropped 11; count of bases not matched to a gene: 3. From germline, CDR1 is SNHLY and CDR2 FYNNEI. There are 12 residues in the CDR3. CDR3 region: CASSEAGQLAFF. Written as DNA, the CDR3 is TGTGCCAGCAGTGAAGCGGGACAGTTGGCTTTCTTT.

This clonotype was detected many times. The V gene is TRBV6-2 or TRBV6-3, the J gene TRBJ2-2; a weak D match, TRBD1 (6 bases). Trimming stripped 7 bases from V and 4 bases from J, with 13 bases between. Germline CDR1 and CDR2: MNHEY and SVGEGT. The CDR3 runs to 14 residues. The CDR3 protein is CASNTLRGTGELFF. The DNA of the CDR3 is TGTGCCAGCAATACCCTCAGGGGCACCGGGGAGCTGTTTTTT.

This clonotype was seen repeatedly, ten times or more. The genes are TRBV9 and TRBJ2-2; D is unresolved. V was pared by 4 bases and J by 7 bases, with 11 bases between. The CDR3 totals 13 residues. Germline values: CDR1 SGDLS, CDR2 YYNGEE. The CDR3 DNA follows: TGTGCCAGCAGCCCGCGAGCAGTCGGGGAGCTGTTTTTT. Translation gives CASSPRAVGELFF.

This chain links TRBV6-2 or TRBV6-3 with TRBJ2-5; tentatively, D is TRBD1 (5 bases). V dropped 5 bases and J dropped 4 bases, with 14 bases sitting between them. The germline V gene encodes CDR1 MNHEY and CDR2 SVGEGT. The CDR3 spans 14 residues. The CDR3 sequence is CASSDIQGLETQYF. The CDR3, as DNA: TGTGCCAGCAGTGATATCCAGGGCCTAGAGACCCAGTACTTC.

V is TRBV2 and J is TRBJ2-7, with unresolved D. CDR3 length: 14 amino acids. Germline V gene sequence: CDR1 SNHLY, CDR2 FYNNEI. V was clipped by 11 bases and J by 0 bases, with 17 bases between them. CDR3 sequence reads: CASSPTPSSYEQYF. As DNA, the CDR3 is TGTGCCTCCTCCCCCACCCCTAGCTCCTACGAGCAGTACTTC.

At least ten counts were recorded for this clonotype. This chain connects TRBV6-1 to TRBJ1-2, with D uncertain. Trimming cost V 1 base and J 7 bases, with 16 bases left between them. CDR1 is MNHNS and CDR2 is SASEGT in the germline V gene. The length of the CDR3 is 15 residues. The CDR3 region is CASSEGPGFTSGYTF. The CDR3 nucleotides read TGTGCCAGCAGTGAAGGCCCGGGCTTTACCTCTGGCTACACCTTC.